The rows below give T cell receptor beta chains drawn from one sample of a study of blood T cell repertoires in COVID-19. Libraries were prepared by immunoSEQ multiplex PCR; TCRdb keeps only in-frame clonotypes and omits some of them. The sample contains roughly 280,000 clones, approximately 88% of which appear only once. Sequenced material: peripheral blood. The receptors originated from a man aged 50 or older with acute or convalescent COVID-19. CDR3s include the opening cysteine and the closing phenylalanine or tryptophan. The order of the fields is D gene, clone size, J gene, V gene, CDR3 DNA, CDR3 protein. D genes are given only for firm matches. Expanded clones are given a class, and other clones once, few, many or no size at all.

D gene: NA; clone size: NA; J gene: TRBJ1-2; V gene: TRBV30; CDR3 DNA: TGTGCCTGGATTGACAGAGATGGCTACACCTTC; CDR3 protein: CAWIDRDGYTF
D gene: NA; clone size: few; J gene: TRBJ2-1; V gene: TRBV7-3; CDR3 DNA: TGTGCCAGCAGCCCCGGACTTCAGAGCGAGCAGTTCTTC; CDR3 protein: CASSPGLQSEQFF
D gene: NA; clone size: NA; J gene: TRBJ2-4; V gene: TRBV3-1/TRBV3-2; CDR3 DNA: TGTGCCAGCAGCCTCGTCGAGGGCGCGGCCAAAAACATTCAGTACTTC; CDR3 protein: CASSLVEGAAKNIQYF
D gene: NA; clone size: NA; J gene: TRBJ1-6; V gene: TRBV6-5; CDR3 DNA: TGTGCCAGCAGTTCCACGGTCAGGGGAAATTCACCCCTCCACTTT; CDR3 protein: CASSSTVRGNSPLHF
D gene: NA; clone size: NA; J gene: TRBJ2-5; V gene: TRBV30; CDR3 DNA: TGTGCCTGGAGCTACGTAGGGGCCCAAGAGACCCAGTACTTC; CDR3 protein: CAWSYVGAQETQYF
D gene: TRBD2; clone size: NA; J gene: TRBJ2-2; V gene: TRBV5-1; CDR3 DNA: TGCGCCAGCAGCTTGAACCCGGGGAGGGTTTCGGGGGAGCTGTTTTTT; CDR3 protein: CASSLNPGRVSGELFF
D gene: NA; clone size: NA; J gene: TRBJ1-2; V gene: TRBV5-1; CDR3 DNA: TGCGCCAGCACGGACAGTAGAAACTATGGCTACACCTTC; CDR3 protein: CASTDSRNYGYTF
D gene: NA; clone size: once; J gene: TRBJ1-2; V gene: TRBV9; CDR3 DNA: TGTGCCAGCAGTGGGGACACCCCGGCATACTATGGCTACACCTTC; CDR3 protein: CASSGDTPAYYGYTF
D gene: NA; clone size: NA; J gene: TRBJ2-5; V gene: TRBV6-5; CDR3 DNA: TGTGCCAGCAGTTTGGGGGGGGCCCCAGAGACCCAGTACTTC; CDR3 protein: CASSLGGAPETQYF
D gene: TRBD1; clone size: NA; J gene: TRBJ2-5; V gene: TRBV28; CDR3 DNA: TGTGCCAGCAGTCCTGGGACAGGGGTCGAGACCCAGTACTTC; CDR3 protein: CASSPGTGVETQYF
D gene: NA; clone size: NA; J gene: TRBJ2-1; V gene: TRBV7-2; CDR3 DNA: TGTGCCAGCAGCCCGAACAGTTACAATGAGCAGTTCTTC; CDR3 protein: CASSPNSYNEQFF
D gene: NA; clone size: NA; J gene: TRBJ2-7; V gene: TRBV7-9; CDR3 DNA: TGTGCCAGCAGCGGACCGGGACATATCAACTACGAGCAGTACTTC; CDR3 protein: CASSGPGHINYEQYF
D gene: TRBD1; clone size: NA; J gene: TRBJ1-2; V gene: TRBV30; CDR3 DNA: TGTGCCTGGACCCGGGACAGAGGCTATGGCTACACCTTC; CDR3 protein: CAWTRDRGYGYTF
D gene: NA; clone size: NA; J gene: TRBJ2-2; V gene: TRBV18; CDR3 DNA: TGTGCCAGCTCACCACCGCGTCGGAACACCGGGGAGCTGTTTTTT; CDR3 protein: CASSPPRRNTGELFF
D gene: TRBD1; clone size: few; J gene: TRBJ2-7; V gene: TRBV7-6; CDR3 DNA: TGTGCCAGCAGCGATTACAGGGGGCGGTACGAGCAGTACTTC; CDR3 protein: CASSDYRGRYEQYF
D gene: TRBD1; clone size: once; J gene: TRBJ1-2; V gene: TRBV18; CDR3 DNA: TGTGCCAGCTCACCCGGACTGACAGGGCAATCCTATGGCTACACCTTC; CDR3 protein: CASSPGLTGQSYGYTF
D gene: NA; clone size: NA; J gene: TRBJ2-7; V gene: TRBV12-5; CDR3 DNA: TGTGCTAGTGGTTTGGGACAGCGCTACGAGCAGTACTTC; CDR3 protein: CASGLGQRYEQYF
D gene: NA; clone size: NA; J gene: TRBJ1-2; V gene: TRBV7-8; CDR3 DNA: TGTGCCAGCAGCCCCCTGGGGGGTTCGGACTCTTTTTACACCTTC; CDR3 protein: CASSPLGGSDSFYTF
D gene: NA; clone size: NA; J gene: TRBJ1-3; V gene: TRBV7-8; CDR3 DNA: TGTGCCAGCAGCTTAGGGGCGGGGGGAGCTGGAAACACCATATATTTT; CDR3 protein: CASSLGAGGAGNTIYF
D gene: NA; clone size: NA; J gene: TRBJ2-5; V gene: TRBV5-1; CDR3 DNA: TGCGCCAGCAGCCCTGGACACCTACAAGAGACCCAGTACTTC; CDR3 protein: CASSPGHLQETQYF
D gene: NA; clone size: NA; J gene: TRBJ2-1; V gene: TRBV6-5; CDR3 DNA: TGTGCCAGCTCGGCCGGCACAGAATTAAACAATGAGCAGTTCTTC; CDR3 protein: CASSAGTELNNEQFF
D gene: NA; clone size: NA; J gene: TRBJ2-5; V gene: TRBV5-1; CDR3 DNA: TGCGCCAGCAGCTGGGGGGGCGCGGTCGAGACCCAGTACTTC; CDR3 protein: CASSWGGAVETQYF
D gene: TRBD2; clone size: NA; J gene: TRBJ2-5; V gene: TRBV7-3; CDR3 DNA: TGTGCCAGCAGCTTGGGGACTACCCCGTCGGAGACCCAGTACTTC; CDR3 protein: CASSLGTTPSETQYF
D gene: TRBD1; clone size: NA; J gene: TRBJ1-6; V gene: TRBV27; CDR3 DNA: TGTGCCAGCAGTCGGACAGGGGGTATGGCACCCCTCCACTTT; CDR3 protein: CASSRTGGMAPLHF
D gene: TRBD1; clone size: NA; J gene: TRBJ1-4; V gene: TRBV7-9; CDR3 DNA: TGTGCCAGCAGCTTACCATTTGAAGGACAGGGAGGTGAAAAACTGTTTTTT; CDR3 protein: CASSLPFEGQGGEKLFF
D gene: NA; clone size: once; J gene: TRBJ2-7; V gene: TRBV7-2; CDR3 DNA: TGTGCCAGCAGTCCTGGGGCCCCCTACGAGCAGTACTTC; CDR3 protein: CASSPGAPYEQYF
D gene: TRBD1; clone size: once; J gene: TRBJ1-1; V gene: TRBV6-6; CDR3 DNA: TGTGCCAGCATTCCGACAGGGTTGGTTACTGAAGCTTTCTTT; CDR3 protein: CASIPTGLVTEAFF
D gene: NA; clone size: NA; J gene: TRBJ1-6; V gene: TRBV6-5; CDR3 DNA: TGTGCCAGCAGTTACCCCCCGGGCGGGGGGAATTCACCCCTCCACTTT; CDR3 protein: CASSYPPGGGNSPLHF
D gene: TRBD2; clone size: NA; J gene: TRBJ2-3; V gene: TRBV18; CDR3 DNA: TGTGCCAGCTCATCGACTAGCGGGAGAAGCACAGATACGCAGTATTTT; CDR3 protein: CASSSTSGRSTDTQYF
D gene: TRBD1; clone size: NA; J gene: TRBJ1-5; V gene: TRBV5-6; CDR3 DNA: TGTGCCAGCAGTAAGAATCAGGACAGGGGATCGCAGCCCCAGCATTTT; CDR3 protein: CASSKNQDRGSQPQHF
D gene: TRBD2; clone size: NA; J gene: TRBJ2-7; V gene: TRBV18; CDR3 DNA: TGTGCCAGCTCCGGGACTAGCGGGGGGCCATATCTTTACGAGCAGTACTTC; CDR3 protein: CASSGTSGGPYLYEQYF
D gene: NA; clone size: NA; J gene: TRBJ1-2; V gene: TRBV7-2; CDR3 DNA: TGTGCCAGCAGCTTAGCTACAAAGGGGAACTATGGCTACACCTTC; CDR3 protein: CASSLATKGNYGYTF
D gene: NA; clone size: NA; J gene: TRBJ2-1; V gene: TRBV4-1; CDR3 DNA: TGCGCCAGCAGCCTCCATCGGGGGGCTACCTACAATGAGCAGTTCTTC; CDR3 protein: CASSLHRGATYNEQFF
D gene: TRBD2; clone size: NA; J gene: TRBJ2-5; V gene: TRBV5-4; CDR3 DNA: TGTGCCAGCAGCTTGGAAGCGGCGGGGGGTTCGGAGACCCAGTACTTC; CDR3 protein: CASSLEAAGGSETQYF
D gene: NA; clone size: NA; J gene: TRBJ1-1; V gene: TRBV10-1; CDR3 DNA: TGCGCCAGCAGTGAGTATCCACAATTGAACACTGAAGCTTTCTTT; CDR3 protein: CASSEYPQLNTEAFF
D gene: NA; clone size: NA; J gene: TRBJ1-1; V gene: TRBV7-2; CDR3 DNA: TGTGCCAGCAGCTTAGCCCAGATGAAGACTGAAGCTTTCTTT; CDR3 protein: CASSLAQMKTEAFF
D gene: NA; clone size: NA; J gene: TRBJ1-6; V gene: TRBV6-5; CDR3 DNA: TGTGCCAGCAGTTTAAAGACAGGCAATTCACCCCTCCACTTT; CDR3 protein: CASSLKTGNSPLHF